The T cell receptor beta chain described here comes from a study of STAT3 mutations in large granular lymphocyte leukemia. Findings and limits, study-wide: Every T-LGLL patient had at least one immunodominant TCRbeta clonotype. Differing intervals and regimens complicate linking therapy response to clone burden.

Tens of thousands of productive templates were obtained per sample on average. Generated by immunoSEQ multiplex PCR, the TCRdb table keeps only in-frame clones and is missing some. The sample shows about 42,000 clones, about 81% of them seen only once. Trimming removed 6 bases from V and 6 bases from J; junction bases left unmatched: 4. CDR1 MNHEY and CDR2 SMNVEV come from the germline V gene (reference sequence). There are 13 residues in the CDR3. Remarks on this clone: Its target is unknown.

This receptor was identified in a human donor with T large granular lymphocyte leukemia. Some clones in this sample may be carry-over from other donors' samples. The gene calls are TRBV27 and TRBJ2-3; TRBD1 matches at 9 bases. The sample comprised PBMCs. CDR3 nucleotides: TGTGCCAGCAGAAGGACAGGGGTTGATACGCAGTATTTT. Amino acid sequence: CASRRTGVDTQYF.